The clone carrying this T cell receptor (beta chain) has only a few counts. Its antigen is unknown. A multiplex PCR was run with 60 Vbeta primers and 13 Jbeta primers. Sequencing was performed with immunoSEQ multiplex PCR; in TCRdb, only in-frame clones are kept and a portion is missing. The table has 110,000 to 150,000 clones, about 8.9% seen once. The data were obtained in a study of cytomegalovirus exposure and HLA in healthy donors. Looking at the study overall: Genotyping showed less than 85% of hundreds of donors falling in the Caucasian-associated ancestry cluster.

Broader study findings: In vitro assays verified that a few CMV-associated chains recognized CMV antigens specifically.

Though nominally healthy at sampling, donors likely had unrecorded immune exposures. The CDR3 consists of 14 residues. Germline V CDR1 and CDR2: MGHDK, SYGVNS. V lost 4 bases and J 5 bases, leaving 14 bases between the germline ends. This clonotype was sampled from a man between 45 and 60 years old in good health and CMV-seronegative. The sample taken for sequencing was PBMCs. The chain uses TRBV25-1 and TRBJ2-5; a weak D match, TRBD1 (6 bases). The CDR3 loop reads CASSAGQTGETQYF. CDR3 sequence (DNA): TGTGCCAGCAGTGCAGGACAGACGGGGGAGACCCAGTACTTC. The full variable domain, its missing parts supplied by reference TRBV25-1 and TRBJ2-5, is EADIYQTPRYLVIGTGKKITLECSQTMGHDKMYWYQQDPGMELHLIHYSYGVNSTEKGDLSSESTVSRIRTEHFPLTLESARPSHTSQYLCASSAGQTGETQYFGPGTRLLVL.